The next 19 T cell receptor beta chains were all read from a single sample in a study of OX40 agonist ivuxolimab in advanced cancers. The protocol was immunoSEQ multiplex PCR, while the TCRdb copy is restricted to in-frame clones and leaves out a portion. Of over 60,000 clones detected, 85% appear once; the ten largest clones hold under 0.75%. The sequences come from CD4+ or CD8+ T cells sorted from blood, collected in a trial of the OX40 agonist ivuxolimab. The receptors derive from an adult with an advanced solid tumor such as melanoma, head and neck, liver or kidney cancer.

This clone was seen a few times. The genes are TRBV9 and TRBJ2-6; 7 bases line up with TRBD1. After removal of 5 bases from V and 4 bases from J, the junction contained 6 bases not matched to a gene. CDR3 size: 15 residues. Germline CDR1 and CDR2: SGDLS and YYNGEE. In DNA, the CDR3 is TGTGCCAGCAGACCACAGGGGAGCGGGGCCAACGTCCTGACTTTC. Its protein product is CASRPQGSGANVLTF.

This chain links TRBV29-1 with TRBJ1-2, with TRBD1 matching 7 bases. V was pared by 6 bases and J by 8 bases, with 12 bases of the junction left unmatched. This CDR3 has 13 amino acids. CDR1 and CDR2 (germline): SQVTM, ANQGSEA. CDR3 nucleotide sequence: TGCAGCGTCTACGGACAGGTTTCAGAAGGCTACACCTTC. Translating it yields CSVYGQVSEGYTF.

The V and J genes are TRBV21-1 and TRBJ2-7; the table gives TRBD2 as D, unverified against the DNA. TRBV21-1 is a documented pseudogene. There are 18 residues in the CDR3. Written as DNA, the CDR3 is TGTGCCAGCAGCTTCATTACCCTGAGGGGAGGGAGATCCTACGAGCAGTACTTC. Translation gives CASSFITLRGGRSYEQYF.

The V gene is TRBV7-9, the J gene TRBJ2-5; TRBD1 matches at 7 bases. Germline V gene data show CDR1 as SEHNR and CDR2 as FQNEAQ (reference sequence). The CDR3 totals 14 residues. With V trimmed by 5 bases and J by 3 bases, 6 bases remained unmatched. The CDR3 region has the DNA TGTGCCAGCAGCCTAGGGACAGACAAAGAGACCCAGTACTTC. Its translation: CASSLGTDKETQYF.

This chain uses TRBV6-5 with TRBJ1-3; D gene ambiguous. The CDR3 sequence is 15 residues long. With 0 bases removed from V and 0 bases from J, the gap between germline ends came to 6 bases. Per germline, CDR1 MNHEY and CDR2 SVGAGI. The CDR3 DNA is TGTGCCAGCAGTTACTCGAGGCGCTCTGGAAACACCATATATTTT. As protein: CASSYSRRSGNTIYF.

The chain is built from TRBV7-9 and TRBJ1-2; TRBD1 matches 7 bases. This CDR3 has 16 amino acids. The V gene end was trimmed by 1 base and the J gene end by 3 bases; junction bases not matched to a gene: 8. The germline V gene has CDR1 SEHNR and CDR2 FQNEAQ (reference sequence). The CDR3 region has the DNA TGTGCCAGCAGCTTAGGACAGGGTGGTTACGACTATGGCTACACCTTC. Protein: CASSLGQGGYDYGYTF.

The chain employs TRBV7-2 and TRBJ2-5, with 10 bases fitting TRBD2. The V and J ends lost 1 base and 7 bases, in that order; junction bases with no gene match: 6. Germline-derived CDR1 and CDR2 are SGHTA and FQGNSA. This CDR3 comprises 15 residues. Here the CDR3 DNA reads TGTGCCAGCAGCTTAGTGTTGGCTAGCGGGGGGACCCAGTACTTC. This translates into CASSLVLASGGTQYF.

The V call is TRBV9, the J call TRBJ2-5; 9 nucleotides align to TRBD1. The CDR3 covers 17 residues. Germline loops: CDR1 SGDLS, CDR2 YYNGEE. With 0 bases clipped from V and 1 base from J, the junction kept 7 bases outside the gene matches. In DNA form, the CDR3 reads TGTGCCAGCAGCGTAGGTGGATGGGACAGGGTCCAAGAGACCCAGTACTTC. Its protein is CASSVGGWDRVQETQYF.

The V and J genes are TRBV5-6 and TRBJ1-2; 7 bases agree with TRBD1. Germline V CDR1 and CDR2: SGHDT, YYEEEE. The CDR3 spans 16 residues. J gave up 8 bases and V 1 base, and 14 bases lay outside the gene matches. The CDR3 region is CASSLSSKTGVKGYTF. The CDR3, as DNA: TGTGCCAGCAGCTTGTCCTCCAAAACAGGGGTAAAAGGCTACACCTTC.

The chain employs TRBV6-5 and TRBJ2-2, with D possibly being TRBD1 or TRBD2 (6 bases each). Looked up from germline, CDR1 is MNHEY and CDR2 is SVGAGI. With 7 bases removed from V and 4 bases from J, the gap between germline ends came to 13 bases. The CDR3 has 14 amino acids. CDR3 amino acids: CASTQGGGTGELFF. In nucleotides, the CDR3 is TGTGCCAGCACTCAAGGAGGGGGCACCGGGGAGCTGTTTTTT.

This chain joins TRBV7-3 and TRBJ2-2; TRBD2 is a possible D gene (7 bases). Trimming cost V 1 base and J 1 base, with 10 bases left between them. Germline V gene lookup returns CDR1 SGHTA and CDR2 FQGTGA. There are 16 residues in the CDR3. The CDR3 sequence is CASSLIGGLNTGELFF. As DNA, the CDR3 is TGTGCCAGCAGCTTAATCGGGGGGCTGAACACCGGGGAGCTGTTTTTT.

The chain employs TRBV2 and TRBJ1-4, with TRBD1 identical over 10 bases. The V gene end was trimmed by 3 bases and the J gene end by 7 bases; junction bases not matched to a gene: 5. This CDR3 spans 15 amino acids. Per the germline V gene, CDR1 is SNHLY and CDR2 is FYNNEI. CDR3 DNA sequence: TGTGCCAGCAGTGACGGACAGGGGGGGAGTGAAAAACTGTTTTTT. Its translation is CASSDGQGGSEKLFF.

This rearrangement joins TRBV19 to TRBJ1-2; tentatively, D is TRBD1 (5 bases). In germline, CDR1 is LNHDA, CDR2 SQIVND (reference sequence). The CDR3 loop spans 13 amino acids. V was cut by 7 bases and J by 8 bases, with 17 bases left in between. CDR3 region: CASTPTVGGGYTF. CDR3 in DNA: TGTGCCAGTACCCCTACTGTGGGGGGGGGCTACACCTTC.

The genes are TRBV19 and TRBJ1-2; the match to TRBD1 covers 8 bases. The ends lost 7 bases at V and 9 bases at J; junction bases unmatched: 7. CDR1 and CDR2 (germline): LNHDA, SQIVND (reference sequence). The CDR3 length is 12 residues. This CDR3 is CASTSQGGSYTF. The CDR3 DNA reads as TGTGCCAGTACCTCACAGGGGGGGAGCTACACCTTC.

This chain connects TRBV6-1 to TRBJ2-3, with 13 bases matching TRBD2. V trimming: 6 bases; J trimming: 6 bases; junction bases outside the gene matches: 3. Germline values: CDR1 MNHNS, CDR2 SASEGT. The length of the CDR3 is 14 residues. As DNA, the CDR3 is TGTGCCAGCAGACTAGCGGGGGGGCTCGATACGCAGTATTTT. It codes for CASRLAGGLDTQYF.

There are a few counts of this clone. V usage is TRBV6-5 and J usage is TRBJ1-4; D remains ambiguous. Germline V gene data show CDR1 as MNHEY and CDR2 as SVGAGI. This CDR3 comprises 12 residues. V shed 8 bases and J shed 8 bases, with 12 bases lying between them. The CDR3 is CASGSPPEKLFF. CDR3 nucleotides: TGTGCCAGCGGGTCCCCTCCGGAAAAACTGTTTTTT.

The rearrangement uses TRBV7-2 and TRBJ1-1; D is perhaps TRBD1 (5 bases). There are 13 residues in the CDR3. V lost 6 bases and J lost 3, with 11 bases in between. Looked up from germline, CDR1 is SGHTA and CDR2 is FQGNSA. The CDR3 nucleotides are TGTGCCAGCAGTTATCAGGGATACACTGAAGCTTTCTTT. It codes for CASSYQGYTEAFF.

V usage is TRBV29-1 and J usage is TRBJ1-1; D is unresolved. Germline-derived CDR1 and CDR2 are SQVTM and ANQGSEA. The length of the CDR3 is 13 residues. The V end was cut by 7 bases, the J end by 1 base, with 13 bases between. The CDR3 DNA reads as TGCAGCGCCCTACAAATGGGGAACACTGAAGCTTTCTTT. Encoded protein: CSALQMGNTEAFF.

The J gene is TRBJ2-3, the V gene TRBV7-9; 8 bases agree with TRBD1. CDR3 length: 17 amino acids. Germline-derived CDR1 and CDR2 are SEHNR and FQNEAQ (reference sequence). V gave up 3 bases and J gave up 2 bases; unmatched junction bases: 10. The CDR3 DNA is TGTGCCAGCAGCTTGGACAGGGAAAAGCAGTTCACAGATACGCAGTATTTT. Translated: CASSLDREKQFTDTQYF. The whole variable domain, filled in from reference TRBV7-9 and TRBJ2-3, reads DTGVSQNPRHKITKRGQNVTFRCDPISEHNRLYWYRQTLGQGPEFLTYFQNEAQLEKSRLLSDRFSAERPKGSFSTLEIQRTEQGDSAMYLCASSLDREKQFTDTQYFGPGTRLTVL.